This TCR beta chain comes out of a study of cytomegalovirus exposure and HLA in healthy donors. About the study: The roughly 700 first-cohort repertoires shared a platform with the 130 or so validation repertoires, as reported in a later analysis. Study-wide points: Overall, roughly 170 TCR beta chains were annotated as cytomegalovirus-associated.

Notes on this clone: What it binds is not known.

Assay: immunoSEQ multiplex PCR; the TCRdb copy retains only in-frame clones and omits some. The table shows about 180,000 clones, with 85% occurring only once. The sequenced material came from PBMCs. This clonotype was sampled from a man between 18 and 29 years old in good health and CMV-seropositive.

The CDR3 loop is CASNQGLLPHESSYNEQFF. The CDR3, as DNA: TGCGCCAGCAACCAGGGACTCCTACCCCACGAGAGCTCCTACAATGAGCAGTTCTTC. This sequence joins TRBV5-1 and TRBJ2-1; D perhaps matches TRBD2 (6 bases). Germline loops: CDR1 SGHRS, CDR2 YFSETQ. Trimming removed 6 bases from V and 0 bases from J, with 25 bases in between. This CDR3 is built from 19 residues.